The present T cell receptor beta chain was sequenced within a study of T cell responses to AZD1222 COVID-19 vaccine. Study as a whole: Pooling covered second doses at about 4 or about 12 weeks.

Points on this clone: The antigen remains unidentified.

Study results and limitations: White British donors predominated, females outnumbered males, and clonal diversity was possibly underestimated.

V was shortened by 4 bases and J by 10 bases, with 20 bases between the two germline ends. CDR1 is MNHEY, CDR2 SVGAGI, per germline. This CDR3 has 16 residues. Sequencing used immunoSEQ multiplex PCR; TCRdb keeps in-frame clones, though not all of them. The table records tens of thousands of clones, 90% of them present only once. The V gene is TRBV6-5, the J gene TRBJ1-6; the D gene is possibly TRBD1 (6 bases). The sample in question was peripheral blood, obtained on day 0 of AZD1222 vaccination. This clonotype originated in an adult in good health. In DNA form, the CDR3 reads TGTGCCAGCAGTTTCGCGACAGGCGGCCAGCCATCACCCCTCCACTTT. Protein product: CASSFATGGQPSPLHF.